This entry is about one T cell receptor beta chain. This clonotype was picked up many times. Its antigen remains unidentified. No base quality information exists; no much larger clone differs at one position. Library preparation was by multiplex PCR. The sequencing machine was an Illumina HiSeq 4000. CDR3 regions were amplified by Arm-PCR with iRepertoire HTBI primers to construct TCR beta libraries. Before sequencing, the PCR products underwent gel purification. On the study's bioinformatics: Gene usage analysis of CDR3 amino acid clonotypes relied on the 55 to 80 TRBV and fewer than 15 TRBJ segments identified across samples. COPE and FqMerger were used to merge the filtered high-quality paired reads into contigs. BLAST was used to align contigs to IMGT TRBV, TRBD and TRBJ reference genes, with CDR3 defined following IMGT. Any clonotype with a frequency above 0.1% was classified as a highly expanded clone. Shannon entropy was used to measure repertoire diversity, and the Gini coefficient was used to measure V-J evenness. A clonotype was considered public if more than one individual shared it. TCRdb took the public reads, trimmed them with fastp at Q25, ran MiXCR for clone calling and kept in-frame beta chains. Merged by CDR3 protein, the rows form single entries marked with the most common genes and DNA. None of the V and J calls come from the authors' own analysis; TCRdb made them. The sample contains roughly 610,000 distinct CDR3 sequences, around 15% of them found a single time. The biggest ten clones account for around 18% of the sample.

This sample is drawn from a study of regulatory T cells in long-lasting Graves disease (dated by TCRdb to the early 2020s). A note on the overall study: In the newly diagnosed Graves' disease group, patients had been taking antithyroid drugs for less than 3 months. Persistent Graves' disease patients were compared with newly diagnosed Graves' disease patients by peripheral blood TCR sequencing and RNA sequencing. A total of some 33 samples were covered by TCR sequencing, comprising some 13 persistent and around 20 newly diagnosed Graves' disease patients. The study was conducted in China and was registered as a clinical trial. What the work shows at the level of the full study, not this receptor alone: Compared with newly diagnosed patients, persistent Graves' disease patients had lower TCR Shannon entropy and fewer highly expanded clones, which suggests clonal expansion. A larger number of public clonotypes was shared among persistent patients (around 2,700) than among newly diagnosed patients (roughly 1,000). Sequencing and analysis were restricted to the TCR beta chain. As a limitation, the authors acknowledged that the small sample size may reduce accuracy. Only peripheral blood was studied, because thyroid tissue, the primary lesion, was inaccessible. Persistent disease showed preferential use of TRBV28, TRBJ1-2 and TRBJ2-5, whereas newly diagnosed disease favored TRBV20-1 and TRBJ2-1.

In the paper's terms, the time point label means: newly diagnosed GD, antithyroid drugs for less than 3 months. For both TCR sequencing and RNA sequencing, RNA was extracted from PBMCs in TRIzol. The diagnosis of Graves' disease followed American Thyroid Association guidelines. Patients for the study were recruited at an endocrinology department in Xi'an, China. Each patient gave 9 to 10 milliliters of peripheral blood, collected in an EDTA anticoagulant tube. Ficoll Paque Plus density gradient separation was used to isolate PBMCs, and no further T cell sorting was done. An Agilent 2100 Bioanalyzer and agarose gel were used to check RNA quality, while a NanoDrop 2000 measured RNA concentration. The CDR3, cysteine through phenylalanine, is 13 amino acids long. Just the 39-base CDR3 DNA is kept, in frame starting at base 1. V loses 3 bases of germline sequence and J loses 4 bases, and the interval between the two ends is 10 bases. The germline V gene (reference sequence) sets CDR1 to SEHNR and CDR2 to FQNEAQ.

These data were also filed under a second study, of T cells in Graves' hyperthyroidism and ophthalmopathy. The second study's paper adds: Stable Graves' hyperthyroidism was defined as no progression to ophthalmopathy during 18 months of follow-up. The hyperthyroidism patients were between 18 and 65 years old and newly diagnosed, with a disease duration of less than 2 months. Any patient with an uncontrolled infection, another autoimmune disease, pregnancy or lactation was excluded. Diagnoses were established on the basis of clinical symptoms, serum thyroxine and TRAb, thyroid ultrasound, and orbital computed tomography. The first round of RT-PCR for the TCR CDR3 was performed with the HTBI primer set and the Qiagen OneStep RT-PCR kit. Blood samples also contained most of the expanded thyroid clonotypes (frequency above 0.001), which suggests that blood repertoires may reflect thyroid immune responses. A 13 V-J signature model separated ophthalmopathy from stable hyperthyroidism, with about 88% sensitivity and roughly 82% specificity in cross-validation and 80%/75% in testing. In validation, the model predicted progression to ophthalmopathy a median of about 6 months before onset, with 70% to 71% sensitivity and around 76% specificity. To identify TCR V-J signatures that set the groups apart, the researchers used a discovery cohort of 100 patients, made up of roughly 45 with Graves' ophthalmopathy and 55 to 65 with stable Graves' hyperthyroidism. An independent validation cohort of under 20 hyperthyroidism patients and about 16 patients who later progressed to ophthalmopathy tested prospective prediction of ophthalmopathy. The approximately 100 discovery patients were divided at random into training and test sets in a 7:3 ratio. Thyroid tissue and blood T-cell repertoires from six Graves' hyperthyroidism patients were also compared in the study. After sampling, hyperthyroidism patients received methimazole starting at 30 mg daily, and ophthalmopathy patients received high-dose intravenous methylprednisolone. Libraries were constructed in a second round of multiplex PCR, after which size selection and purification were carried out. Sequencing of the libraries was done on an Illumina HiSeq2000 using paired-end 100 bp reads. SOAPnuke was used to process the raw data, removing reads that contained adapters or uncalled bases, had a mean Phred below 15, or lacked an exact match to the constant primer or identifier. COPE v1.2.5 was used to merge the high-quality paired reads, and each unique nucleotide sequence was defined as a clonotype. MiTCR v1.1 was used to align the clonotypes against IMGT TRBV, TRBD and TRBJ reference segments. Analysis was restricted to V-J combinations with a frequency above 0.0001, which covered about 99% of repertoires. The TCS score was defined as the ratio of F50 (clonal expansion) to E x V (chaos), calculated using BLOSUM62-based TCRdist between CDR3 peptides within each V-J. Welch's t-statistics and random forest reduced fewer than 600 V-J features to 10 to 15, which were used in a naive Bayes classifier (R e1071). No statistical method was used to set the sample size in advance, and investigators knew the group allocation. TCR Vbeta CDR3 sequencing of some 140 peripheral blood samples (roughly 43 ophthalmopathy, about 80 hyperthyroidism and roughly 17 progressor patients) is reported in the paper.

The material sequenced was peripheral blood mononuclear cells (PBMCs), taken at new diagnosis, from a patient treated with antithyroid drugs. This TCR came from a woman in her twenties or thirties with Graves disease. Donor details come from another sample of the same person, matched by shared clones. The V gene is TRBV7-9 and the J gene is TRBJ2-7; no D segment can be confidently identified. The sequenced DNA: TGTGCCAGCAGCTTTTCCCAGAGATACGAGCAGTACTTC. Translated, it reads CASSFSQRYEQYF.